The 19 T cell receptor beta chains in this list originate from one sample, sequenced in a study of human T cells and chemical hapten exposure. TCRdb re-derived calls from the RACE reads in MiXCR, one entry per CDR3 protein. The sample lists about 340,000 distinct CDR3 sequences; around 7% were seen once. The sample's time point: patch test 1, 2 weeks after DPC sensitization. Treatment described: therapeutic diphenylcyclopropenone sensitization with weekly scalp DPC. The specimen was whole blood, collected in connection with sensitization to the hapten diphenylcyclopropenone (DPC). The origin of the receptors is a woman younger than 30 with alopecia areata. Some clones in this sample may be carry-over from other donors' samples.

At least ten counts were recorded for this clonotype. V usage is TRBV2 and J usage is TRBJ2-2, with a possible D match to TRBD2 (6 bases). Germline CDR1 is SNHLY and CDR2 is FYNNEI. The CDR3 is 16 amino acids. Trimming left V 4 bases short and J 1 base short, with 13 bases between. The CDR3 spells CASSGGLGVNTGELFF. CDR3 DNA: TGTGCCAGCAGTGGGGGACTGGGAGTGAACACCGGGGAGCTGTTTTTT. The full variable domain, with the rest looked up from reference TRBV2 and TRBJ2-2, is EPEVTQTPSHQVTQMGQEVILRCVPISNHLYFYWYRQILGQKVEFLVSFYNNEISEKSEIFDDQFSVERPDGSNFTLKIRSTKLEDSAMYFCASSGGLGVNTGELFFGEGSRLTVL.

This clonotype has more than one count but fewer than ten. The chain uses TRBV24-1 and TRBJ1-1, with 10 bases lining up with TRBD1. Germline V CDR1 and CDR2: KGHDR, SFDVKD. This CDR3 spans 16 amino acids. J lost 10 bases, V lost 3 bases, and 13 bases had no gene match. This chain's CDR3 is CATSDATGGASGGAFF. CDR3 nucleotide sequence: TGTGCCACCAGTGATGCGACAGGGGGCGCGTCGGGGGGAGCTTTCTTT.

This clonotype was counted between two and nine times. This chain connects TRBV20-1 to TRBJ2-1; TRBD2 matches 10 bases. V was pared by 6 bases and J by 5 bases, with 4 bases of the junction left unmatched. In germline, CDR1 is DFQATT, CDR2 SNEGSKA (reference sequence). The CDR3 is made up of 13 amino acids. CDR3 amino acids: CSAGLAVDNEQFF. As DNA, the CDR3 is TGCAGTGCCGGACTAGCGGTTGACAATGAGCAGTTCTTC.

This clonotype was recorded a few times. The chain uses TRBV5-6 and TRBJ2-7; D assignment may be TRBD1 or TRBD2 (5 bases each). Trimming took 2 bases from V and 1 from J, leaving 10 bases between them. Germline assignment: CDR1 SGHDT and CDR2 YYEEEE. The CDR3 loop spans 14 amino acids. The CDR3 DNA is TGTGCCAGCAGCTTTACGGGACGATCCTACGAGCAGTACTTC. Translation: CASSFTGRSYEQYF.

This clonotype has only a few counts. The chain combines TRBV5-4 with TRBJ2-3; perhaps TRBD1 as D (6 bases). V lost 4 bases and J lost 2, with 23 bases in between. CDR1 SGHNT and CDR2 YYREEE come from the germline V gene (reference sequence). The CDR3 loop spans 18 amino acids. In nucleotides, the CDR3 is TGTGCCAGCAGCACCAGCCGTGGGGGCAGATCATCCACAGATACGCAGTATTTT. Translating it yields CASSTSRGGRSSTDTQYF.

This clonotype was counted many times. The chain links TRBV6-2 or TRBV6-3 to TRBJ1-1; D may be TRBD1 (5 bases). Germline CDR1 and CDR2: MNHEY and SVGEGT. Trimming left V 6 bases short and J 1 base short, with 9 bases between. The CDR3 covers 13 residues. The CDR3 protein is CASSPTENTEAFF. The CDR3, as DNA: TGTGCCAGCAGCCCGACAGAGAACACTGAAGCTTTCTTT.

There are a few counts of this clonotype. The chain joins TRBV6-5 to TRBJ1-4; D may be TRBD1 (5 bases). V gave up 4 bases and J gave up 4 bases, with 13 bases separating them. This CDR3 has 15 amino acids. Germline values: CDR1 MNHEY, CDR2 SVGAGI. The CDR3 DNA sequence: TGTGCCAGCAGTTCCCTTGGGGCCCTTAATGAAAAACTGTTTTTT. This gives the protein CASSSLGALNEKLFF.

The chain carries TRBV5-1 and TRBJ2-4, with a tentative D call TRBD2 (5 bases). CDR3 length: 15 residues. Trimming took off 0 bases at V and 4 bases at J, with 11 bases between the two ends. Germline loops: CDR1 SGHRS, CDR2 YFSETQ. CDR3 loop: CASSLGVGSKNIQYF. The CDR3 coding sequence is TGCGCCAGCAGCTTGGGAGTAGGGAGTAAAAACATTCAGTACTTC.

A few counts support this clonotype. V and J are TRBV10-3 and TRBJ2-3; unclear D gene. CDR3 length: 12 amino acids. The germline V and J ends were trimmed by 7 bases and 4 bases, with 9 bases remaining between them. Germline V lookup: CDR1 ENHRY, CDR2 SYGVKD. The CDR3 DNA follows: TGTGCCATCATGGTCTCCGCAGATACGCAGTATTTT. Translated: CAIMVSADTQYF.

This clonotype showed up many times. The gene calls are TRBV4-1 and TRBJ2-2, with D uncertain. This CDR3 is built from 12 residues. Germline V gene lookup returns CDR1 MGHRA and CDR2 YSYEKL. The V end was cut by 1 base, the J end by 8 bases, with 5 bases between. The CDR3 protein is CASSQAPGELFF. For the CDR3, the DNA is TGCGCCAGCAGCCAAGCGCCGGGGGAGCTGTTTTTT.

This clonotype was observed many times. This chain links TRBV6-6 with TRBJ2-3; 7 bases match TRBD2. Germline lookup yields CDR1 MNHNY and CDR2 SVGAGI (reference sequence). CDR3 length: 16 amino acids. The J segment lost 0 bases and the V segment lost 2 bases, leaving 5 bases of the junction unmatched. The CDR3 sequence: CASSYGAGYSTDTQYF. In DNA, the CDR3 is TGTGCCAGCAGTTACGGAGCGGGGTATAGCACAGATACGCAGTATTTT.

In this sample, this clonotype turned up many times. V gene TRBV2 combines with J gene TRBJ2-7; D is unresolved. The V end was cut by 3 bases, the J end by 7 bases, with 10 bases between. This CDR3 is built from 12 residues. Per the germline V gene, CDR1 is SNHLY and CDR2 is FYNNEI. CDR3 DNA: TGTGCCAGCAGTGAGCTTTTCCAGGAGCAGTACTTC. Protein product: CASSELFQEQYF.

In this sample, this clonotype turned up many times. The CDR3 DNA follows: TGTGCCAGCGGCTCCTCCTCCTACGAGCAGTACTTC. Encoded protein: CASGSSSYEQYF. This chain links TRBV9 with TRBJ2-7; no reliable D call. V gave up 7 bases and J gave up 0 bases, with 8 bases separating them. This CDR3 spans 12 amino acids. The germline V gene has CDR1 SGDLS and CDR2 YYNGEE.

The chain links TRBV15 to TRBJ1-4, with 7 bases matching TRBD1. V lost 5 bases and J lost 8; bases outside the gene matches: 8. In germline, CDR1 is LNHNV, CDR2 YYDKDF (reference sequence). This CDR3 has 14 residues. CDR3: CATSDGTVQEKLFF. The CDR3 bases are TGTGCCACCAGCGACGGGACAGTTCAAGAAAAACTGTTTTTT.

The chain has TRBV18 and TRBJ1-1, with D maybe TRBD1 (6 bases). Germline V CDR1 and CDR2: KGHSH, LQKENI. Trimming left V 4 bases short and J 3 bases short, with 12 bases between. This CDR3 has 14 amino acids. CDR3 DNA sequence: TGTGCCAGCTCACGAGGGGCAGGGGACACTGAAGCTTTCTTT. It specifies CASSRGAGDTEAFF.

In nucleotides, the CDR3 is TGTGCCAGCAGCGTAGGTGTAGGGTATCAGCCCCAGCATTTT. It codes for CASSVGVGYQPQHF. The genes are TRBV9 and TRBJ1-5; D unclear. V gave up 0 bases and J gave up 5 bases, with 9 bases separating them. In germline, CDR1 is SGDLS, CDR2 YYNGEE. The CDR3 is 14 residues long.

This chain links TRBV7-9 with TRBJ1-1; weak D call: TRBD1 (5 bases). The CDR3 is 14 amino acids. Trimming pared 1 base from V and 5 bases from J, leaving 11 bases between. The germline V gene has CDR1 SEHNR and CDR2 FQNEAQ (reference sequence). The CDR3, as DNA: TGTGCCAGCAGCTTAGTCACTAGGGGTACTGAAGCTTTCTTT. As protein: CASSLVTRGTEAFF. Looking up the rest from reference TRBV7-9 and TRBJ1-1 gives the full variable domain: DTGVSQNPRHKITKRGQNVTFRCDPISEHNRLYWYRQTLGQGPEFLTYFQNEAQLEKSRLLSDRFSAERPKGSFSTLEIQRTEQGDSAMYLCASSLVTRGTEAFFGQGTRLTVV.

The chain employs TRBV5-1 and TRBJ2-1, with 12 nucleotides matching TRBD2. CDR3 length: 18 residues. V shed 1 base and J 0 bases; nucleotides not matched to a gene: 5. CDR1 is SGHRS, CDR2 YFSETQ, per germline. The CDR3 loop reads CASSLSTSGGNSYNEQFF. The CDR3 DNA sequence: TGCGCCAGCAGCTTGTCTACTAGCGGGGGGAACTCCTACAATGAGCAGTTCTTC.

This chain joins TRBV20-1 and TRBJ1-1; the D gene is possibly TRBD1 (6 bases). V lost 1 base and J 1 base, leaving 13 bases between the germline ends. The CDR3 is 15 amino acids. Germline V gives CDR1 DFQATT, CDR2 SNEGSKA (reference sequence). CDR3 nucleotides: TGCAGTGCTAGAGTCTCGAGGGGGGCGAACACTGAAGCTTTCTTT. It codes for CSARVSRGANTEAFF.